Here is one TCR beta chain with its context. Antigen unknown. TCRdb keeps only in-frame clones here, not all; method: immunoSEQ multiplex PCR. The sample contains roughly 93,000 clones, around 90% of which appear only once. Losses at the gene ends were 2 bases for V and 2 bases for J; bases not matched to a gene: 5. This CDR3 is built from 15 residues. Germline V gives CDR1 SGHRS, CDR2 YFSETQ. These data originate in a study of OX40 agonist ivuxolimab in advanced cancers. Study at large: Every 2 weeks, patients got intravenous ivuxolimab at one of six dose levels (0.01-10 mg/kg). At roughly 80% male, the cohort had a mean age of approximately 60 years, ranging from roughly 20 to 90. Regarding the study as a whole: The study did not work out the antigen specificity of the expanded peripheral T cells.

Baseline, cycle 4 day 1, and cycle 7 day 1 were the blood sampling points. The chain employs TRBV5-1 and TRBJ2-5; 8 positions match TRBD2. This specimen was CD4+ or CD8+ T cells sorted from blood, taken in a trial of the OX40 agonist ivuxolimab. The TCR was taken from an adult with an advanced solid tumor such as melanoma, head and neck, liver or kidney cancer. The CDR3 is CASSFQRGPQETQYF. CDR3 DNA: TGCGCCAGCAGCTTCCAGCGGGGGCCGCAAGAGACCCAGTACTTC. Looking up the rest from reference TRBV5-1 and TRBJ2-5 gives the full variable domain: KAGVTQTPRYLIKTRGQQVTLSCSPISGHRSVSWYQQTPGQGLQFLFEYFSETQRNKGNFPGRFSGRQFSNSRSEMNVSTLELGDSALYLCASSFQRGPQETQYFGPGTRLLVL.